The 17 T cell receptor beta chains given below trace back to one sample, sequenced in a study of blood T cell repertoires in COVID-19. Only in-frame clones appear in the TCRdb table, and some are missing; sequencing was by immunoSEQ multiplex PCR. Of tens of thousands of clones in the sample, 70% to 90% were seen once. Sequenced material: peripheral blood. The receptors here all came from a woman aged 80 or older with acute or convalescent COVID-19.

The chain couples TRBV19 to TRBJ1-2; D is undetermined. V gave up 5 bases and J gave up 4 bases, with 14 bases separating them. Per germline, CDR1 LNHDA and CDR2 SQIVND (reference sequence). CDR3 length: 14 amino acids. The CDR3 DNA reads as TGTGCCAGTAGTTCGCGGACGGGAGTCTATGGCTACACCTTC. Protein product: CASSSRTGVYGYTF.

The chain employs TRBV27 and TRBJ2-2; D ambiguous. Germline V lookup: CDR1 MNHEY, CDR2 SMNVEV (reference sequence). The CDR3 spans 13 residues. Trimming removed 3 bases from V and 2 bases from J, with 4 bases in between. The chain's CDR3 is CASSFTNTGELFF. In DNA form, the CDR3 reads TGTGCCAGCAGTTTTACTAACACCGGGGAGCTGTTTTTT.

The genes are TRBV9 and TRBJ2-7; the match to TRBD2 covers 10 bases. There are 17 residues in the CDR3. Germline loops: CDR1 SGDLS, CDR2 YYNGEE. J lost 1 base, V lost 3 bases, and 10 bases had no gene match. CDR3 nucleotides: TGTGCCAGCAGCGCCAACTCCGGGACTAGCGTGTCCTACGAGCAGTACTTC. Its protein product is CASSANSGTSVSYEQYF. The whole variable domain, filled in from reference TRBV9 and TRBJ2-7, reads DSGVTQTPKHLITATGQRVTLRCSPRSGDLSVYWYQQSLDQGLQFLIQYYNGEERAKGNILERFSAQQFPDLHSELNLSSLELGDSALYFCASSANSGTSVSYEQYFGPGTRLTVT.

This clone was seen a few times. J is TRBJ2-5 and V is TRBV5-4; the match to TRBD1 covers 8 bases. The length of the CDR3 is 14 residues. Germline V gives CDR1 SGHNT, CDR2 YYREEE (reference sequence). With V trimmed by 0 bases and J by 2 bases, 0 bases remained unmatched. CDR3 loop: CASSLGQGQETQYF. In DNA, the CDR3 is TGTGCCAGCAGCTTGGGACAGGGGCAAGAGACCCAGTACTTC.

The genes are TRBV12-5 and TRBJ2-7; D gene unclear. The CDR3 length is 12 residues. Germline V gene lookup returns CDR1 LGHNT and CDR2 FRNRAP. The ends were cut back, 2 bases at V and 3 bases at J, with 5 bases in the middle. The CDR3 loop is CASGLSDYEQYF. The CDR3 nucleotides read TGTGCTAGTGGTTTGTCAGACTACGAGCAGTACTTC.

This clone was seen a single time. The chain recombines TRBV19 with TRBJ2-1; D is perhaps TRBD1 (5 bases). V was trimmed by 2 bases and J by 4 bases, leaving 12 bases between them. Germline CDR1 and CDR2: LNHDA and SQIVND (reference sequence). CDR3 length: 15 amino acids. CDR3 bases: TGTGCCAGTAGTATACGGCAGGGCCCTTACAATGAGCAGTTCTTC. Its protein product is CASSIRQGPYNEQFF.

In its sample, this clone was seen once. The rearrangement links TRBV27 to TRBJ1-5, with D tentatively TRBD1 (6 bases). CDR3 length: 14 residues. Trimming pared 5 bases from V and 8 bases from J, leaving 16 bases between. Germline V CDR1 and CDR2: MNHEY, SMNVEV (reference sequence). CDR3 sequence reads: CASSLRLGGEPQHF. The CDR3 region has the DNA TGTGCCAGCAGTCTTCGGTTAGGGGGGGAGCCCCAGCATTTT.

A few counts support this clone. The chain has TRBV10-3 and TRBJ2-5; 7 bases are a match to TRBD1. V shed 6 bases, J shed 6 bases, and the junction held 13 bases outside the gene matches. The CDR3 covers 15 residues. Germline V gene sequence: CDR1 ENHRY, CDR2 SYGVKD. In DNA, the CDR3 is TGTGCCATCAGCTCCGGACAGGCCCTAATTCAGACCCAGTACTTC. This sequence encodes CAISSGQALIQTQYF.

CDR3 DNA: TGTGCCAGCTCACCACTTGGCGATACGCAGTATTTT. This translates into CASSPLGDTQYF. The gene calls are TRBV18 and TRBJ2-3; D is uncertain. V was trimmed by 1 base and J by 6 bases, leaving 5 bases between them. Germline V gives CDR1 KGHSH, CDR2 LQKENI. This CDR3 contains 12 residues. Supplemented by reference TRBV18 and TRBJ2-3, the full variable domain reads NAGVMQNPRHLVRRRGQEARLRCSPMKGHSHVYWYRQLPEEGLKFMVYLQKENIIDESGMPKERFSAEFPKEGPSILRIQQVVRGDSAAYFCASSPLGDTQYFGPGTRLTVL.

The V and J genes are TRBV5-5 and TRBJ2-3, with D perhaps matching TRBD2 (6 bases). There are 16 residues in the CDR3. The germline V gene encodes CDR1 SGHKS and CDR2 YYEKEE (reference sequence). Trimming pared 0 bases from V and 2 bases from J, leaving 13 bases between. The DNA of the CDR3 is TGTGCCAGCAGCTTGGCCGTAGCGGCAACCACAGATACGCAGTATTTT. Translation: CASSLAVAATTDTQYF.

The rearrangement uses TRBV4-2 and TRBJ2-5, with 13 bases matching TRBD2. From germline, CDR1 is LGHNA and CDR2 YNFKEQ. CDR3 size: 14 residues. With V trimmed by 1 base and J by 7 bases, 0 bases remained unmatched. The CDR3 protein is CASSQGTSGGTQYF. CDR3 sequence (DNA): TGTGCCAGCAGCCAAGGGACTAGCGGGGGGACCCAGTACTTC.

The CDR3 sequence is CASGLVLTSGYNEQFF. The DNA for the CDR3 is TGTGCTAGTGGTCTCGTCCTGACTAGCGGGTACAATGAGCAGTTCTTC. J is TRBJ2-1 and V is TRBV12-5; 10 nucleotides match TRBD2. This CDR3 is 16 amino acids long. V was pared by 5 bases and J by 4 bases, with 8 bases of the junction left unmatched. CDR1 LGHNT and CDR2 FRNRAP come from the germline V gene.

This clone was recorded only once. V is TRBV28 and J is TRBJ1-4; D ambiguous. Germline CDR1 reads MDHEN; CDR2 reads SYDVKM. The CDR3 length is 13 residues. Trimming removed 3 bases from V and 8 bases from J, with 10 bases in between. CDR3 coding DNA: TGTGCCAGCAGTTTTTACGGGTACGAAAAACTGTTTTTT. The encoded protein is CASSFYGYEKLFF. Variable domain in full (rest from reference TRBV28 and TRBJ1-4): DVKVTQSSRYLVKRTGEKVFLECVQDMDHENMFWYRQDPGLGLRLIYFSYDVKMKEKGDIPEGYSVSREKKERFSLILESASTNQTSMYLCASSFYGYEKLFFGSGTQLSVL.

This clone was counted a few times. In nucleotides, the CDR3 is TGTGCCAGCCGGGGGGCGCGTGGGGCCAACGTCCTGACTTTC. Residues: CASRGARGANVLTF. The chain uses TRBV2 and TRBJ2-6; perhaps TRBD2 as D (7 bases). Trimming removed 8 bases from V and 3 bases from J, with 11 bases in between. This CDR3 contains 14 residues. Looked up from germline, CDR1 is SNHLY and CDR2 is FYNNEI.

The chain employs TRBV5-1 and TRBJ2-1, with 7 bases aligning to TRBD1. Germline V gene lookup returns CDR1 SGHRS and CDR2 YFSETQ. The CDR3 length is 18 residues. V shed 0 bases and J 0 bases; nucleotides not matched to a gene: 9. The CDR3 coding sequence is TGCGCCAGCAGCTTGGCCGGACAGGTCCCTTTCTCCTACAATGAGCAGTTCTTC. Protein: CASSLAGQVPFSYNEQFF.

The chain employs TRBV30 and TRBJ2-7; 9 nucleotides line up with TRBD1. CDR1 and CDR2 from the germline V gene are GTSNPN and SVGIG (reference sequence). V was clipped by 5 bases and J by 3 bases; unmatched bases: 8. The CDR3 spans 14 residues. CDR3 DNA: TGTGCCTGGGCGGGGACAGGGACTTACTACGAGCAGTACTTC. It yields the protein CAWAGTGTYYEQYF. Full variable domain (remainder filled in from reference TRBV30 and TRBJ2-7): SQTIHQWPATLVQPVGSPLSLECTVEGTSNPNLYWYRQAAGRGLQLLFYSVGIGQISSEVPQNLSASRPQDRQFILSSKKLLLSDSGFYLCAWAGTGTYYEQYFGPGTRLTVT.

The J gene is TRBJ1-2, the V gene TRBV15; D may be TRBD1 (5 bases). There are 13 residues in the CDR3. Germline V CDR1 and CDR2: LNHNV, YYDKDF (reference sequence). V was cut by 0 bases and J by 13 bases, with 15 bases left in between. The CDR3 nucleotides are TGTGCCACCAGCAGAGATCCCAGGACACGTTCCACCTTC. Translation: CATSRDPRTRSTF.